The rows below give T cell receptor beta chains drawn from one sample of a study of identifying expanded T cells in peripheral blood. The repertoire was sequenced with immunoSEQ multiplex PCR; TCRdb's copy has only in-frame clones and lacks some. The sample has 100,000 to 110,000 clones, 75% to 90% seen once; the top ten hold 5.5%. The sequencing sample was made of blood. These receptors all come from a person aged 18 to 70 in good health. CDR3s include the opening cysteine and the closing phenylalanine or tryptophan. Fields, in order: D gene, CDR3 length, V gene, clone size, J gene, CDR3 DNA, CDR3 protein. A D gene is named only where the DNA matches it firmly. Clone size is given for some rows only: seen once, a few or many times, or a class if the clone is expanded.

NA	14	TRBV6-1	NA	TRBJ1-2	TGTGCCAGCAGTGAAAAAAGATCAGGGGTTGGCTACACCTTC	CASSEKRSGVGYTF
NA	15	TRBV7-6	NA	TRBJ1-6	TGTGCCAGCAGCCGCGGTGGGAGGGCGGATTCACCCCTCCACTTT	CASSRGGRADSPLHF
NA	13	TRBV30	NA	TRBJ2-4	TGTGCCTGGAGTGTCCAGGGAAGGAACATTCAGTACTTC	CAWSVQGRNIQYF
NA	16	TRBV15	NA	TRBJ2-5	TGTGCCACCAGCAGAGATTCTAGAGGGATTAAGGAGACCCAGTACTTC	CATSRDSRGIKETQYF
TRBD1	19	TRBV2	NA	TRBJ1-1	TGTGCCAGCAGGACCCCCGGGACAGGGGGCCTCCACGTGAACACTGAAGCTTTCTTT	CASRTPGTGGLHVNTEAFF
TRBD1	13	TRBV2	NA	TRBJ2-7	TGTGCCAGCAACGGACAGGGTAACTACGAGCAGTACTTC	CASNGQGNYEQYF
NA	15	TRBV7-2	NA	TRBJ1-1	TGTGCCAGCAGCCCCTGGACGGGGATGAACACTGAAGCTTTCTTT	CASSPWTGMNTEAFF
TRBD1	15	TRBV7-2	NA	TRBJ2-1	TGTGCCAGCAGCCGGGACAGGGGGCGGCTCAATGAGCAGTTCTTC	CASSRDRGRLNEQFF
TRBD2	14	TRBV10-3	once	TRBJ2-1	TGTGCCATCAGTGGGAGACTAGCGGACAATGAGCAGTTCTTC	CAISGRLADNEQFF
NA	14	TRBV30	NA	TRBJ1-5	TGTGCCTGGAGTGTCGGGTCGGAGAATCAGCCCCAGCATTTT	CAWSVGSENQPQHF
NA	12	TRBV4-1	NA	TRBJ1-6	TGCGCCAGCAGTTTGCAGGATTCACCCCTCCACTTT	CASSLQDSPLHF
TRBD1	14	TRBV19	NA	TRBJ1-2	TGTGCCAGTAGCTCCTACCAGGGGGCTTCTGGCTACACCTTC	CASSSYQGASGYTF
NA	17	TRBV10-1	NA	TRBJ1-1	TGCGCCAGCAGTGAGTCAGGTGCAGGGGCCCGGAACACTGAAGCTTTCTTT	CASSESGAGARNTEAFF
NA	14	TRBV19	NA	TRBJ1-1	TGTGCCAGTAGTATAGGGGGAGCTAACACTGAAGCTTTCTTT	CASSIGGANTEAFF
TRBD1	16	TRBV4-2	NA	TRBJ2-7	TGTGCCAGCAGCCAAGAAACCACCGGGACAGCCTACGAGCAGTACTTC	CASSQETTGTAYEQYF
NA	14	TRBV21-1	once	TRBJ2-7	TGTGCCAGCAGCAACGGAATAAACTCCTACGAGCAGTACTTC	CASSNGINSYEQYF
TRBD1	16	TRBV7-8	NA	TRBJ1-5	TGTGCCAGCAGCTTGACAGGGAGGAATAGCAATCAGCCCCAGCATTTT	CASSLTGRNSNQPQHF
TRBD2	15	TRBV9	NA	TRBJ2-5	TGTGCCAGCAGCGTACTGGGGGGGTACCAAGAGACCCAGTACTTC	CASSVLGGYQETQYF
NA	14	TRBV10-2	NA	TRBJ2-1	TGCGCCAGCAGTGAGTCGCAGGTCCTCCTCCTCCAGTTCTTC	CASSESQVLLLQFF
NA	14	TRBV9	NA	TRBJ2-7	TGTGCCAGCAGCGGAGGAGGCAGCTCCTACGAGCAGTACTTC	CASSGGGSSYEQYF
TRBD1	16	TRBV5-6	NA	TRBJ2-1	TGTGCCAGCAGCTCCTACAGGGGACGGGGTTACAATGAGCAGTTCTTC	CASSSYRGRGYNEQFF
NA	16	TRBV11-3	NA	TRBJ2-7	TGTGCCAGCAGCTTAGAAGGGTCGCGGCTGGGCTACGAGCAGTACTTC	CASSLEGSRLGYEQYF
NA	23	TRBV19	NA	TRBJ1-6	TGTGCCAGTAGTATAGACGAACCCGGGTCCCCGGACAGTTTGCTGAGGAATAATTCACCCCTCCACTTT	CASSIDEPGSPDSLLRNNSPLHF